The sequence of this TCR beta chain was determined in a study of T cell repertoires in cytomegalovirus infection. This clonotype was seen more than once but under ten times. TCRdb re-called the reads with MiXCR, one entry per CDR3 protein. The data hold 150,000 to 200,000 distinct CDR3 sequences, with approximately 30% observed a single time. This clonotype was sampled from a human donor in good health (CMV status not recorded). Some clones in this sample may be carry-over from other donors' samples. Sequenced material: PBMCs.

The CDR3 DNA is TGCGCCAGCAGCCAACCCCTGGGAAGAACTGAAGCTTTCTTT. Its protein is CASSQPLGRTEAFF. J is TRBJ1-1 and V is TRBV4-1, with D unclear. CDR3 length: 14 residues. The germline V gene has CDR1 MGHRA and CDR2 YSYEKL. V shed 2 bases and J shed 5 bases, with 12 bases lying between them.